By share of the sample, the clone carrying this T cell receptor beta chain is medium-sized (0.01 to 0.1%). The antigen is unknown. TCRdb reprocessed the reads via MiXCR and lists one record per CDR3 protein. The sample gives 7,000 to 9,500 distinct CDR3 sequences, over 15% of which show up once; 25% is in the top ten. The data stem from a study of liver allograft versus peripheral blood T cells. Whole-study context: In transplanted livers, T cell receptor repertoires were compared with those found in the recipients' peripheral blood.

Whole-study results and caveats: As reported, T cell receptor repertoires inside liver allografts differed from those present in peripheral blood.

Germline V gives CDR1 MNHNY, CDR2 SVGAGI (reference sequence). The CDR3 spans 15 residues. V lost 2 bases to trimming and J lost 1 base, with 11 bases between them. This TCR came from a human patient who had a liver transplant. Among the T cells, some may be from the graft donor. This chain uses TRBV6-6 with TRBJ1-1, with D hard to call. The CDR3 reads CASSYRPRSNTEAFF. The CDR3 DNA sequence: TGTGCCAGCAGTTACCGCCCCAGATCGAACACTGAAGCTTTCTTT.